A selection of T cell receptor beta chains follows, all from one sample in a study of T cells in Graves' hyperthyroidism and ophthalmopathy. TCRdb re-derived calls from the multiplex PCR reads in MiXCR, one entry per CDR3 protein. The data show over 250,000 distinct CDR3 sequences, approximately 15% seen once. Specimen: blood. Receptor source: a woman aged 60-75 years with Graves' ophthalmopathy. The CDR3 runs from the conserved cysteine through the conserved F or W. The D gene is left open where the match is weak. Rows give clone size only sometimes, using once, few, many, or a class for an expanded clone.

TRBJ1-4 | many | . | TRBV6-5 | CASSYSQGGGEKLFF | TGTGCCAGCAGTTACTCCCAGGGAGGAGGGGAAAAACTGTTTTTT
TRBJ2-1 | . | . | TRBV2 | CATDPREGNNEQFF | TGTGCCACCGACCCACGCGAGGGGAACAATGAGCAGTTCTTC
TRBJ1-6 | many | . | TRBV2 | CASSASMGQNSPLHF | TGTGCCAGCAGTGCCTCAATGGGGCAAAATTCACCCCTCCACTTT
TRBJ1-4 | . | . | TRBV5-1 | CASSLAQGGEKLFF | TGCGCCAGCAGCTTGGCACAGGGCGGCGAAAAACTGTTTTTT
TRBJ1-1 | many | . | TRBV5-5 | CASSFSTHRVGSTEAFF | TGTGCCAGCAGCTTTTCGACACACAGGGTGGGGAGCACTGAAGCTTTCTTT
TRBJ2-5 | once | TRBD2 | TRBV7-7 | CASSREVAGAETQYF | TGTGCTAGCAGCCGGGAGGTAGCGGGGGCAGAGACCCAGTACTTC
TRBJ1-1 | few | . | TRBV19 | CASSRRQSAEAFF | TGTGCCAGTAGCCGCCGACAGAGCGCTGAAGCTTTCTTT
TRBJ1-4 | few | . | TRBV4-3 | CASSQDPPLPDSTGNEKLFF | TGCGCCAGCAGCCAAGACCCCCCTTTGCCCGACAGCACTGGTAATGAAAAACTGTTTTTT
TRBJ2-7 | many | TRBD2 | TRBV5-1 | CASSLGIAGIYEQYF | TGCGCCAGCAGCCTCGGGATAGCGGGAATCTACGAGCAGTACTTC
TRBJ1-4 | . | . | TRBV7-2 | CASSSTVNEKLFF | TGTGCCAGCAGCTCGACGGTTAATGAAAAACTGTTTTTT
TRBJ1-2 | few | . | TRBV6-5 | CASSYSRTDYGYTF | TGTGCCAGCAGTTACTCACGCACTGACTATGGCTACACCTTC
TRBJ2-7 | many | . | TRBV7-9 | CASSPRVGTHEQYF | TGTGCCAGCAGCCCTAGAGTGGGGACCCACGAGCAGTACTTC
TRBJ2-5 | . | TRBD2 | TRBV11-3 | CASSRSGGAQETQYF | TGTGCCAGCAGCCGGAGCGGGGGGGCCCAAGAGACCCAGTACTTC
TRBJ1-1 | . | . | TRBV10-3 | CAISGFGGSNTEAFF | TGTGCCATCAGTGGTTTTGGGGGGTCGAACACTGAAGCTTTCTTT
TRBJ2-7 | many | TRBD1 | TRBV7-9 | CASSTDRSAHPTWEQYF | TGTGCCAGCAGCACGGACAGGTCGGCCCACCCCACTTGGGAGCAGTACTTC
TRBJ2-7 | many | TRBD1 | TRBV5-1 | CASSRDREYEQYF | TGCGCCAGCAGCCGCGACAGGGAGTACGAGCAGTACTTC
TRBJ1-6 | many | . | TRBV6-1 | CASRDSSYNSPLHF | TGTGCCAGCAGAGACAGCTCCTATAATTCACCCCTCCACTTT
TRBJ1-4 | many | TRBD1 | TRBV12-3/TRBV12-4 | CASVAGGDRGKKLFF | TGTGCCAGCGTAGCCGGCGGGGACAGGGGGAAAAAACTGTTTTTT
TRBJ2-7 | . | . | TRBV19 | CASGPGPYEQYF | TGTGCCAGTGGTCCGGGACCCTACGAGCAGTACTTC
TRBJ1-3 | . | . | TRBV6-1 | CASSDRPRVTRNTIYF | TGTGCCAGCAGTGACCGCCCCAGGGTAACTCGAAACACCATATATTTT
TRBJ2-3 | many | TRBD2 | TRBV27 | CASSLIAVNVGTSGRAGTQYF | TGTGCCAGCAGTTTAATCGCTGTTAATGTCGGGACTAGCGGGAGGGCCGGCACGCAGTATTTT
TRBJ1-1 | many | . | TRBV12-3/TRBV12-4 | CASRPGERRRENTEAFF | TGTGCCAGCCGCCCCGGGGAACGCCGCAGGGAGAACACTGAAGCTTTCTTT
TRBJ1-5 | many | . | TRBV6-2/TRBV6-3 | CASSNPNQPQHF | TGTGCCAGCAGTAACCCCAATCAGCCCCAGCATTTT
TRBJ2-7 | many | TRBD1 | TRBV29-1 | CSVVWGQGYEQYF | TGCAGCGTCGTCTGGGGACAGGGCTACGAGCAGTACTTC
TRBJ2-3 | many | TRBD1 | TRBV29-1 | CSVDRGRDTQYF | TGCAGCGTTGACAGGGGGCGGGATACGCAGTATTTT
TRBJ1-1 | few | . | TRBV27 | CASTNSRTEGARAEAFF | TGTGCCAGCACCAACTCGAGGACAGAAGGGGCCCGCGCTGAAGCTTTCTTT
TRBJ2-2 | many | TRBD2 | TRBV5-1 | CASSSVGGSTGELFF | TGCGCCAGCAGCTCAGTGGGAGGGTCCACCGGGGAGCTGTTTTTT
TRBJ2-3 | . | TRBD2 | TRBV10-3 | CASRRGKTSASTDTQYF | TGTGCCTCAAGGCGGGGGAAGACTAGCGCTAGCACAGATACGCAGTATTTT
TRBJ1-5 | few | TRBD1 | TRBV5-5 | CASSLGQGSVGRNSNQPQHF | TGTGCCAGCAGCCTGGGACAGGGGAGTGTGGGACGTAATAGCAATCAGCCCCAGCATTTT
TRBJ1-5 | many | . | TRBV3-1 | CASSQSDTYQPQHF | TGTGCCAGCAGCCAATCGGACACCTATCAGCCCCAGCATTTT
TRBJ1-2 | many | . | TRBV7-9 | CASSLMALKGSHGYTF | TGTGCCAGCAGCTTAATGGCCCTTAAGGGAAGCCACGGCTACACCTTC
TRBJ1-4 | few | TRBD1 | TRBV3-1 | CASSFQGVGEKLFF | TGTGCCAGCAGTTTCCAGGGGGTAGGAGAAAAACTGTTTTTT
TRBJ2-5 | . | TRBD2 | TRBV7-2 | CASSTSAGGSKTQYF | TGTGCCAGCAGCACCTCGGCGGGGGGTTCTAAGACCCAGTACTTC
TRBJ2-3 | . | TRBD1 | TRBV4-2 | CASSRDRGDARYF | TGTGCCAGCAGCCGGGACAGGGGGGATGCAAGGTATTTT
TRBJ1-1 | once | . | TRBV15 | CATRSLRGNTEAFF | TGTGCCACCAGAAGCCTACGTGGGAACACTGAAGCTTTCTTT
TRBJ2-7 | many | TRBD1 | TRBV4-3 | CASSSRQGDEQYF | TGCGCCAGCAGCTCCCGACAGGGCGACGAGCAGTACTTC
TRBJ1-5 | . | . | TRBV19 | CASSIGTDGRPQHF | TGTGCCAGTAGTATAGGAACAGATGGAAGGCCCCAGCATTTT
TRBJ1-4 | . | . | TRBV6-1 | CASRDSLGNEKLFF | TGTGCCAGCAGAGACAGCTTGGGGAATGAAAAACTGTTTTTT
TRBJ2-3 | many | TRBD2 | TRBV2 | CATTGGGAADTQYF | TGTGCCACCACGGGCGGGGGGGCCGCAGATACGCAGTATTTT
TRBJ1-6 | . | . | TRBV19 | CASSISGAKINSPLHF | TGTGCCAGTAGTATTTCAGGGGCGAAGATCAATTCACCCCTCCACTTT
TRBJ2-4 | many | . | TRBV5-1 | CASSYGTGAKNIQYF | TGCGCCAGCAGCTATGGGACGGGAGCCAAAAACATTCAGTACTTC
TRBJ1-6 | many | . | TRBV20-1 | CSARVVRDNSPLHF | TGCAGTGCTAGAGTAGTCAGAGATAATTCACCCCTCCACTTT
TRBJ1-2 | . | . | TRBV5-1 | CASNLVQNYGYTF | TGCGCCAGCAACTTGGTGCAGAACTATGGCTACACCTTC
TRBJ2-1 | . | . | TRBV7-3 | CASSLPGREQFF | TGTGCCAGCAGCCTACCAGGCAGAGAGCAGTTCTTC
TRBJ2-7 | many | TRBD2 | TRBV7-9 | CASSENSGSYEQYF | TGTGCCAGCAGCGAGAATAGCGGGAGCTACGAGCAGTACTTC
TRBJ2-3 | many | TRBD2 | TRBV10-3 | CAISGRLAELADTQYF | TGTGCCATCAGTGGACGACTAGCGGAGCTGGCAGATACGCAGTATTTT
TRBJ2-1 | many | . | TRBV2 | CASSGARYNEQFF | TGTGCCAGCAGCGGTGCCAGATACAATGAGCAGTTCTTC
TRBJ2-7 | many | TRBD1 | TRBV29-1 | CSVTAQGAGYEQYF | TGCAGCGTTACCGCCCAGGGGGCGGGCTACGAGCAGTACTTC
TRBJ2-1 | many | . | TRBV20-1 | CSVLLLGGTDNEQFF | TGCAGTGTTCTACTCTTGGGCGGGACAGACAATGAGCAGTTCTTC
TRBJ1-1 | . | . | TRBV29-1 | CSGLQGLEWNTEAFF | TGCAGCGGCTTACAGGGACTAGAATGGAACACTGAAGCTTTCTTT
TRBJ1-1 | few | . | TRBV19 | CASSMGGSTEAFF | TGTGCCAGTAGTATGGGGGGTAGCACTGAAGCTTTCTTT
TRBJ2-1 | many | TRBD2 | TRBV24-1 | CATSDSGLAGGHNEQFF | TGTGCCACCAGTGATTCGGGACTAGCGGGGGGTCACAATGAGCAGTTCTTC
TRBJ1-1 | many | TRBD1 | TRBV20-1 | CSARDRRGQGTAFF | TGCAGTGCTAGAGATCGGAGGGGGCAAGGTACAGCTTTCTTT
TRBJ2-7 | many | . | TRBV28 | CASSSLYEQYF | TGTGCCAGCAGTTCATTATACGAGCAGTACTTC
TRBJ2-7 | many | . | TRBV6-2/TRBV6-3 | CASTRGLSDEQYF | TGTGCCAGCACGAGGGGGTTGAGCGACGAGCAGTACTTC